Following are 20 T cell receptor delta chains from one sample sequenced in a study of gamma-delta T cells after stem cell transplantation. TCRdb fed the RT-PCR reads to CATT. In the table there are approximately 940 delta-chain clones, about 13% of which are singletons. The specimen sequenced was gamma-delta T cells. Every receptor here comes from a human donor. It is not recorded whose cells these are; they may come from a transplant donor.

About this clone itself: A far larger clone is a single base away, which makes a read error likely. In nucleotides, the CDR3 is TGTGCCTTTAATCGGAAACCCACACTACGGGGACTGGGGGATACGCGGGGGAACACCGATAAACTCATCTTT. It translates to CAFNRKPTLRGLGDTRGNTDKLIF. This sequence joins TRDV3 and TRDJ1, with 13 nucleotides matching TRDD3. The J gene was missing in TCRdb and was found by matching the end of the DNA to germline. The junction had 29 bases not matched to a gene; V was cut back by 1 base and J by 0 bases. There are 24 residues in the CDR3. CDR1 and CDR2 from the germline V gene are TVYSNPD and GDNSRS (reference sequence).

The gene calls are TRDV1 and TRDJ1, with TRDD3 matching over 10 bases. In the absence of a J gene in TCRdb, the DNA was matched to germline to assign it here. Germline CDR1 TSWWSYY, CDR2 QGS. There are 27 residues in the CDR3. Trimming took 0 bases from V and 0 from J; bases not matched to a gene: 34. The CDR3 DNA reads TGTGCTCTTGGGGAACTCCCATCGTTTCTTCGGTTTGAGTCTTTACTGGGGGATTCACCGTACACCGATAAACTCATCTTT. Translation: CALGELPSFLRFESLLGDSPYTDKLIF.

On this clone: The listed TCRdb protein conflicts with the DNA translation at residue 13, and the protein shown is translated directly from the DNA. The chain joins TRDV2 to TRDJ3, with 7 bases lining up with TRDD3. Germline trimming cut 0 bases from V and 18 bases from J; bases unmatched to any gene: 28. Germline lookup yields CDR1 GEAIGNYY and CDR2 EKD. CDR3 size: 20 residues. The CDR3 DNA reads TGTGCCTGTGACACCGGTCCCTGGGGGTTGATCTCCTGGGACACCCGCCCGATGTTTTTC. Protein: CACDTGPWGLISWDTRPMFF.

This chain connects TRDV1 to TRDJ1, with TRDD3 as a possible D gene (5 bases). V was shortened by 2 bases and J by 0 bases, with 31 bases between the two germline ends. The CDR3 spans 22 residues. From germline, CDR1 is TSWWSYY and CDR2 QGS. As DNA, the CDR3 is TGTGCTCTTGGGGAAGACCCCCCTTTCAATTGGCCGCGGGGGCCTTACACCGATAAACTCATCTTT. It encodes CALGEDPPFNWPRGPYTDKLIF.

The genes are TRDV2 and TRDJ1; no firm D call. V shed 0 bases and J shed 7 bases, with 29 bases lying between them. The CDR3 length is 19 residues. Germline V gene lookup returns CDR1 GEAIGNYY and CDR2 EKD. Here the CDR3 reads CACDTVSVALRTSVLKLIF. The DNA of the CDR3 is TGTGCCTGTGACACCGTAAGTGTGGCCCTCAGAACCTCGGTACTTAAACTCATCTTT.

This clone was observed a few times. The TCRdb protein, from a much larger clone, departs from this DNA's translation at residue 4, likely by read error; the protein shown derives from the DNA. Other DNA sequences in the same sample also yield this CDR3. The CDR3 DNA follows: TGTGCCTGTGGCACCGGTCCCTGGGGGTTGAGCTCCTGGGACACCCGACAAATGTTTTTC. It translates to CACGTGPWGLSSWDTRQMFF. The chain joins TRDV2 to TRDJ3; TRDD3 agrees at 7 bases. The CDR3 consists of 20 residues. In germline, CDR1 is GEAIGNYY, CDR2 EKD.

As regards this clone: A far larger clone is off by one base, so a read error is likely. The sample contains more than one DNA sequence encoding this CDR3. The chain recombines TRDV1 with TRDJ1; the match to TRDD3 covers 12 bases. The J segment lost 0 bases and the V segment lost 2 bases, leaving 22 bases of the junction unmatched. CDR1 is TSWWSYY, CDR2 QGS, per germline. The CDR3 is made up of 23 amino acids. Here the CDR3 DNA reads TGTGCTCTTGGGGAATTAGTTGTCCTTCGGACTGCTGGGGGATACGGGAACACCGATAAACTCATCTTT. Protein sequence: CALGELVVLRTAGGYGNTDKLIF.

This sequence joins TRAV29/DV5 and TRDJ1; perhaps TRDD3 as D (5 bases). TCRdb is silent on the J gene; assignment here came from matching the DNA to germline. The germline V and J ends were trimmed by 0 bases and 7 bases, with 34 bases remaining between them. The CDR3 is 20 residues long. CDR1 and CDR2 from the germline V gene are NSMFDY and ISSIKDK. The CDR3 sequence is CAASVGLFKPVGEPGSKLIF. DNA of the CDR3: TGTGCAGCAAGCGTGGGCCTATTTAAGCCCGTAGGGGAGCCGGGATCTAAACTCATCTTT.

The table lists this clone with a few counts. The chain joins TRDV1 to TRDJ1; TRDD3 agrees at 8 bases. V shed 3 bases, J shed 0 bases, and the junction held 27 bases outside the gene matches. Germline V gene data show CDR1 as TSWWSYY and CDR2 as QGS. The CDR3 sequence is 23 residues long. CDR3 in amino acids: CALGDPHVEGSTGGKTYTDKLIF. The CDR3 bases are TGTGCTCTTGGGGACCCTCATGTAGAGGGGAGTACTGGGGGCAAAACGTACACCGATAAACTCATCTTT.

This clone was observed a handful of times. A far more abundant clone sits one base away, making this likely a read error. V is TRDV3 and J is TRDJ1; 13 bases map to TRDD3. No J gene is reported in TCRdb; it was inferred here by comparing the DNA with germline. The germline V gene encodes CDR1 TVYSNPD and CDR2 GDNSRS (reference sequence). V was clipped by 1 base and J by 0 bases; unmatched bases: 29. This CDR3 has 24 amino acids. DNA of the CDR3: TGTGCCTTTAATAGGAAACCCCCACTACGGGGACTGGGGGATACGCGGGGGAACACCGATAAACTCATCTTT. Residues: CAFNRKPPLRGLGDTRGNTDKLIF. Looking up the rest from reference TRDV3 and TRDJ1 gives the full variable domain: CDKVTQSSPDQTVASGSEVVLLCTYDTVYSNPDLFWYRIRPDYSFQFVFYGDNSRSEGADFTQGRFSVKHILTQKAFHLVISPVRTEDSATYYCAFNRKPPLRGLGDTRGNTDKLIFGKGTRVTVEP.

The J gene was identified as TRDJ3, and no V gene was called; TRDD3, the table's D call, was not compared with the DNA. The CDR3 is 18 residues long. CDR3 amino acids: CACDSMGISSWDTRQMFF. As DNA, the CDR3 is TGTGCCTGTGACTCAATGGGGATCAGCTCCTGGGACACCCGACAGATGTTTTTC.

This chain links TRDV2 with TRDJ1; TRDD3 aligns across 9 bases. No J gene was available from TCRdb, and it was assigned here by a germline match of the DNA. The trim removed 0 bases at V and 4 bases at J, leaving 8 bases unmatched. The CDR3 consists of 16 residues. Germline V lookup: CDR1 GEAIGNYY, CDR2 EKD. The DNA of the CDR3 is TGTGCCTGTGACACCGGTGGGGATACGCCCAACGATAAACTCATCTTT. Translation: CACDTGGDTPNDKLIF.

This clone was seen a few times. TCRdb's protein sequence differs at residue 19 from the translated DNA; the protein presented here follows the DNA. V gene TRDV1 combines with J gene TRDJ3; maybe TRDD3 (6 bases). The CDR3 is made up of 24 amino acids. Germline V CDR1 and CDR2: TSWWSYY, QGS. CDR3 coding DNA: TGTGCTCTTGGGGAAATTGCTGCCCGGCGGATACCTTCGAACCGCTCCTGGGACGCCCGACAGATGTTTTTC. Its protein product is CALGEIAARRIPSNRSWDARQMFF.

The J gene is given as TRDJ1, and the V gene is not called. The CDR3 runs to 18 residues. For the CDR3, the DNA is TGCTCCGTAACCCATTTTTCCTCATCCTTGACTGGGTCGTGCGTGCTCATCTTT. Its translation is CSVTHFSSSLTGSCVLIF.

The V gene is TRDV2, the J gene TRDJ2; TRDD3 aligns across 7 bases. The V segment lost 0 bases and the J segment 1 base; nucleotides outside the gene matches: 1. CDR1 and CDR2 from the germline V gene are GEAIGNYY and EKD. This CDR3 comprises 15 residues. CDR3 protein: CACDTVGDLTAQLFF. DNA of the CDR3: TGTGCCTGTGACACCGTGGGGGATTTGACAGCACAACTCTTCTTT.

Notes on this clone: The protein TCRdb gives is from a much larger clone and does not agree with this DNA's translation at residue 10, likely a read error; the protein shown here comes from the DNA. The chain employs TRDV2 and TRDJ2; TRDD3 matches at 9 bases. CDR1 and CDR2 from the germline V gene are GEAIGNYY and EKD. V lost 3 bases, J lost 7 bases, and 23 bases stayed unmatched. This CDR3 is built from 20 residues. The DNA for the CDR3 is TGTGCCTGTGACCCCATAAGTCTCGTACAGGGGGATACCAATAAAGCACAACTCTTCTTT. As protein: CACDPISLVQGDTNKAQLFF.

Note on this clone: A far larger clone is one base from this, pointing to a likely read error. Within the sample, other DNA sequences also encode this same CDR3. J is TRDJ1 and V is TRDV2; TRDD3 agrees at 8 bases. The CDR3 is 17 residues long. V lost 0 bases and J lost 1; bases outside the gene matches: 9. Germline lookup yields CDR1 GEAIGNYY and CDR2 EKD. CDR3 DNA sequence: TGTGCCTGTGACACCGTACTGGGGGCCCCAGTCACCGATAAACTCATCTTT. Its protein product is CACDTVLGAPVTDKLIF.

The V gene is TRDV1, the J gene TRDJ1; 8 bases agree with TRDD3. The germline gives CDR1 TSWWSYY, CDR2 QGS. With 0 bases clipped from V and 0 bases from J, the junction kept 15 bases outside the gene matches. The CDR3 runs 20 residues. The CDR3 protein is CALGELGAWSWGTYTDKLIF. CDR3 DNA: TGTGCTCTTGGGGAACTAGGGGCCTGGAGCTGGGGGACGTACACCGATAAACTCATCTTT.

This sequence joins TRDV1 and TRDJ1, with 8 positions matching TRDD2. The J gene is not listed in TCRdb, so it was assigned here from a DNA match to germline. CDR1 TSWWSYY and CDR2 QGS come from the germline V gene. V was pared by 1 base and J by 0 bases, with 13 bases of the junction left unmatched. The CDR3 extends over 19 amino acids. The CDR3 DNA reads as TGTGCTCTTGGGGAACGGATCTTCCTACTCGGGGAGAACACCGATAAACTCATCTTT. Translated, it gives CALGERIFLLGENTDKLIF.

This clone was detected only a few times. The CDR3, as DNA: TGTGCCTGTGACACCGGGGAAAACTGGGGGACCCCAGCAGTCTGGGACACCCGACAGATGTTTTTC. Residues: CACDTGENWGTPAVWDTRQMFF. V gene TRDV2 combines with J gene TRDJ3, with 9 bases aligning to TRDD3. The CDR3 length is 22 residues. Germline loops: CDR1 GEAIGNYY, CDR2 EKD. Germline trimming cut 0 bases from V and 3 bases from J; bases unmatched to any gene: 17.